The 26 T cell receptor beta chains given below trace back to one sample, sequenced in a study of control samples from healthy donors and cancer patients. Measured with immunoSEQ multiplex PCR; TCRdb has only the in-frame clones, and not every one. The repertoire includes roughly 200,000 clones, over 80% of them detected once, and about 1.5% sits in the top ten. Sequencing was carried out using blood. The source is a man younger than 35 in good health.

The chain has TRBV5-4 and TRBJ1-2, with unresolved D. The CDR3 is made up of 15 amino acids. The germline V gene encodes CDR1 SGHNT and CDR2 YYREEE (reference sequence). Trimming pared 5 bases from V and 7 bases from J, leaving 21 bases between. The CDR3 DNA reads TGTGCCAGCAGTTCAAAGAGCGGGCGCACGAGTGGCTACACCTTC. Its translation is CASSSKSGRTSGYTF.

This clone has just one count. The chain links TRBV20-1 to TRBJ1-1; possible D gene TRBD1, 6 bases. This CDR3 is built from 11 residues. CDR1 is DFQATT, CDR2 SNEGSKA, per germline (reference sequence). Trimming removed 5 bases from V and 3 bases from J, with 7 bases in between. Written as DNA, the CDR3 is TGCAGTGCTGAGGGGGACACTGAAGCTTTCTTT. Protein sequence: CSAEGDTEAFF.

V usage is TRBV7-9 and J usage is TRBJ2-5; TRBD1 aligns across 10 bases. The CDR3 extends over 15 amino acids. The V gene end was trimmed by 4 bases and the J gene end by 1 base; junction bases not matched to a gene: 3. Germline values: CDR1 SEHNR, CDR2 FQNEAQ (reference sequence). The CDR3 sequence is CASSYGQGVQETQYF. The CDR3 DNA reads TGTGCCAGCAGCTACGGACAGGGGGTCCAAGAGACCCAGTACTTC.

J is TRBJ1-3 and V is TRBV11-3; maybe TRBD1 (5 bases). V gave up 4 bases and J gave up 2 bases, with 12 bases separating them. Germline CDR1 and CDR2: SGHNT and YENEEA. This CDR3 has 15 amino acids. The CDR3 region is CASSSGGLTGNTIYF. Here the CDR3 DNA reads TGTGCCAGCAGCTCCGGGGGTCTAACTGGAAACACCATATATTTT.

The chain has TRBV7-6 and TRBJ1-1; 7 nucleotides match TRBD1. This CDR3 has 16 amino acids. Trimming at V came to 5 bases and at J to 4 bases, leaving 13 bases not matched to a gene. Germline-derived CDR1 and CDR2 are SGHVS and FNYEAQ. The CDR3 protein is CASSKIETGSGTEAFF. The CDR3 nucleotides are TGTGCCAGCAGCAAAATTGAGACAGGGTCGGGCACTGAAGCTTTCTTT.

The gene calls are TRBV3-1 (or the pseudogene TRBV3-2) and TRBJ1-4, with TRBD1 identical over 8 bases. Trimming cost V 1 base and J 0 bases; bases outside gene matches: 4. The CDR3 extends over 17 amino acids. CDR1 is LGHDT and CDR2 is YNNKEL in the germline V gene (reference sequence). CDR3 in DNA: TGTGCCAGCAGCCAAGGGACAGGGACCGCAACTAATGAAAAACTGTTTTTT. Translation: CASSQGTGTATNEKLFF.

The chain has TRBV5-1 and TRBJ2-2; D perhaps matches TRBD1 (6 bases). Germline V gives CDR1 SGHRS, CDR2 YFSETQ. This CDR3 region has 14 residues. Trimming shortened V by 4 bases and J by 4 bases, and 11 bases separated the two germline ends. CDR3 sequence (DNA): TGCGCCAGCAGCCCTCAGGGGTTCACCGGGGAGCTGTTTTTT. This gives the protein CASSPQGFTGELFF. Full variable domain (outside the CDR3, taken from reference TRBV5-1 and TRBJ2-2): KAGVTQTPRYLIKTRGQQVTLSCSPISGHRSVSWYQQTPGQGLQFLFEYFSETQRNKGNFPGRFSGRQFSNSRSEMNVSTLELGDSALYLCASSPQGFTGELFFGEGSRLTVL.

This chain joins TRBV5-4 and TRBJ1-6; TRBD1 is a possible D gene (5 bases). The CDR3 consists of 17 residues. V lost 4 bases and J lost 6, with 20 bases in between. Germline lookup yields CDR1 SGHNT and CDR2 YYREEE (reference sequence). The CDR3 coding sequence is TGTGCCAGCAGCCGGGCGGGGACCGAGCAATTTAATTCACCCCTCCACTTT. Protein product: CASSRAGTEQFNSPLHF.

This clone was recorded once. J is TRBJ1-4 and V is TRBV7-9; D is possibly TRBD1 (5 bases). Trimming stripped 2 bases from V and 8 bases from J, with 18 bases between. Germline V gene sequence: CDR1 SEHNR, CDR2 FQNEAQ (reference sequence). The CDR3 is made up of 16 amino acids. The CDR3 bases are TGTGCCAGCAGCTTATGGGGCCCGGGGGACGGGGAAAAACTGTTTTTT. This encodes CASSLWGPGDGEKLFF.

V is TRBV6-5 and J is TRBJ2-1; D tentatively reads TRBD1 or TRBD2 (5 bases each). The germline V and J ends were trimmed by 0 bases and 5 bases, with 14 bases remaining between them. Germline-derived CDR1 and CDR2 are MNHEY and SVGAGI. This CDR3 contains 16 residues. The CDR3 sequence: CASSYSFEGPHNEQFF. The CDR3 DNA reads TGTGCCAGCAGTTACTCGTTTGAGGGGCCGCACAATGAGCAGTTCTTC.

V and J are TRBV6-1 and TRBJ1-5, with unresolved D. This CDR3 region has 14 residues. The V gene lost 0 bases and the J gene lost 4 bases, with 7 bases spanning the gap. The germline V gene encodes CDR1 MNHNS and CDR2 SASEGT. CDR3 nucleotides: TGTGCCAGCAGTGAAGCGAGGCAGAATCAGCCCCAGCATTTT. Protein sequence: CASSEARQNQPQHF.

The genes are TRBV6-5 and TRBJ1-4; 7 bases align to TRBD1. With V trimmed by 7 bases and J by 3 bases, 8 bases remained unmatched. The germline CDR1 and CDR2 sequences are MNHEY and SVGAGI. The CDR3 has 15 amino acids. CDR3 region: CASTKTGAANEKLFF. DNA for the CDR3: TGTGCCAGCACTAAAACAGGGGCAGCTAATGAAAAACTGTTTTTT.

The V and J genes are TRBV5-1 and TRBJ1-2; TRBD1 agrees at 7 bases. The CDR3 is made up of 15 amino acids. Per germline, CDR1 SGHRS and CDR2 YFSETQ. The J segment lost 4 bases and the V segment lost 4 bases, leaving 10 bases of the junction unmatched. The CDR3 protein is CASSPRQGLSYGYTF. CDR3 DNA: TGCGCCAGCAGCCCCCGACAGGGTTTGTCCTATGGCTACACCTTC.

The chain has TRBV25-1 and TRBJ2-6; D could derive from TRBD1 or TRBD2 (5 bases each). CDR1 and CDR2 (germline): MGHDK, SYGVNS. With 4 bases removed from V and 0 bases from J, the gap between germline ends came to 10 bases. CDR3 length: 16 residues. This CDR3 reads CASSAPGASGANVLTF. The CDR3 DNA sequence: TGTGCCAGCAGTGCCCCCGGGGCCTCTGGGGCCAACGTCCTGACTTTC.

The V gene is TRBV18, the J gene TRBJ1-4; D call uncertain. The CDR3 spans 15 residues. V gave up 6 bases and J gave up 1 base, with 12 bases separating them. The germline gives CDR1 KGHSH, CDR2 LQKENI. The CDR3 DNA sequence: TGTGCCAGCTCCCCCGGACCCTTAACTAATGAAAAACTGTTTTTT. Protein product: CASSPGPLTNEKLFF.

The rearrangement links TRBV19 to TRBJ1-2; 7 nucleotides agree with TRBD1. This CDR3 region has 14 residues. Germline values: CDR1 LNHDA, CDR2 SQIVND (reference sequence). V shed 5 bases and J 7 bases; nucleotides not matched to a gene: 10. The chain's CDR3 is CASSGLQGDGGYTF. The CDR3 DNA reads TGTGCCAGTAGTGGACTGCAGGGGGATGGTGGCTACACCTTC.

The genes are TRBV9 and TRBJ2-3; either TRBD1 or TRBD2 may supply D (6 bases each). The CDR3 is 13 amino acids. CDR1 and CDR2 (germline): SGDLS, YYNGEE. The V end lost 1 base, the J end lost 6 bases, and 9 bases lay between the germline ends. As DNA, the CDR3 is TGTGCCAGCAGCGTAACGGGGGCCGATACGCAGTATTTT. Its protein product is CASSVTGADTQYF.

The V call is TRBV28, the J call TRBJ1-2, with a tentative D call TRBD1 (5 bases). V dropped 2 bases and J dropped 4 bases, with 11 bases sitting between them. The CDR3 loop spans 14 amino acids. Germline V gene data show CDR1 as MDHEN and CDR2 as SYDVKM. In nucleotides, the CDR3 is TGTGCCAGCAGTTTACCCGACAGAGCCTATGGCTACACCTTC. This codes for CASSLPDRAYGYTF.

The chain is built from TRBV9 and TRBJ1-6; D is unresolved. Germline V gene lookup returns CDR1 SGDLS and CDR2 YYNGEE. The CDR3 has 14 residues. V lost 0 bases and J 4 bases, leaving 5 bases between the germline ends. CDR3 in amino acids: CASSVVAYNSPLHF. CDR3 DNA: TGTGCCAGCAGCGTAGTTGCGTATAATTCACCCCTCCACTTT.

The chain joins TRBV30 to TRBJ1-1; possibly TRBD1 for D (6 bases). The germline V and J ends were trimmed by 7 bases and 3 bases, with 6 bases remaining between them. Germline lookup yields CDR1 GTSNPN and CDR2 SVGIG (reference sequence). This CDR3 is built from 10 residues. The CDR3 DNA reads as TGTGCCTACAGGGACACTGAAGCTTTCTTT. Amino acids: CAYRDTEAFF.

This clone was observed a single time. The chain combines TRBV2 with TRBJ1-5; D unresolved. This CDR3 region has 14 residues. CDR1 and CDR2 from the germline V gene are SNHLY and FYNNEI. V lost 7 bases and J lost 2, with 12 bases in between. In DNA form, the CDR3 reads TGTGCCAGCAAGGGCGGGTTGGGCAATCAGCCCCAGCATTTT. Translated, it gives CASKGGLGNQPQHF.

The chain carries TRBV9 and TRBJ1-2; D not certain. Germline assignment: CDR1 SGDLS and CDR2 YYNGEE. With 3 bases removed from V and 4 bases from J, the gap between germline ends came to 4 bases. This CDR3 has 11 residues. In nucleotides, the CDR3 is TGTGCCAGCAGCGCCCCCTATGGCTACACCTTC. This translates into CASSAPYGYTF. Full variable domain (outside the CDR3, taken from reference TRBV9 and TRBJ1-2): DSGVTQTPKHLITATGQRVTLRCSPRSGDLSVYWYQQSLDQGLQFLIQYYNGEERAKGNILERFSAQQFPDLHSELNLSSLELGDSALYFCASSAPYGYTFGSGTRLTVV.

The CDR3 region is CASSQGWQNTEAFF. For the CDR3, the DNA is TGTGCCAGCAGCCAAGGCTGGCAGAACACTGAAGCTTTCTTT. The chain employs TRBV4-2 and TRBJ1-1; D gene unclear. CDR1 LGHNA and CDR2 YNFKEQ come from the germline V gene. Trimming left V 1 base short and J 1 base short, with 7 bases between. There are 14 residues in the CDR3.

This chain links TRBV24-1 with TRBJ2-2; TRBD2 is a possible D gene (6 bases). The CDR3 runs 14 residues. CDR1 is KGHDR and CDR2 is SFDVKD in the germline V gene. V shed 9 bases and J shed 1 base, with 11 bases lying between them. The CDR3 reads CATGGKVNTGELFF. The CDR3 DNA is TGTGCCACCGGGGGGAAAGTGAACACCGGGGAGCTGTTTTTT.

A single count supports this clone. Other DNA sequences in this sample translate to the same CDR3. The CDR3 protein is CSASSADTQYF. CDR3 coding DNA: TGCAGTGCTAGTTCCGCAGATACGCAGTATTTT. The chain carries TRBV20-1 and TRBJ2-3; D unclear. The CDR3 has 11 amino acids. Trimming pared 3 bases from V and 4 bases from J, leaving 5 bases between. Germline-derived CDR1 and CDR2 are DFQATT and SNEGSKA (reference sequence).

This clone was detected only once. The chain joins TRBV10-3 to TRBJ1-1, with 9 bases matching TRBD1. Germline V gene data show CDR1 as ENHRY and CDR2 as SYGVKD. The CDR3 runs 15 residues. With 2 bases clipped from V and 4 bases from J, the junction kept 5 bases outside the gene matches. CDR3 amino acids: CAISENRGLGTEAFF. The DNA of the CDR3 is TGTGCCATCAGTGAGAACAGGGGGCTGGGCACTGAAGCTTTCTTT.